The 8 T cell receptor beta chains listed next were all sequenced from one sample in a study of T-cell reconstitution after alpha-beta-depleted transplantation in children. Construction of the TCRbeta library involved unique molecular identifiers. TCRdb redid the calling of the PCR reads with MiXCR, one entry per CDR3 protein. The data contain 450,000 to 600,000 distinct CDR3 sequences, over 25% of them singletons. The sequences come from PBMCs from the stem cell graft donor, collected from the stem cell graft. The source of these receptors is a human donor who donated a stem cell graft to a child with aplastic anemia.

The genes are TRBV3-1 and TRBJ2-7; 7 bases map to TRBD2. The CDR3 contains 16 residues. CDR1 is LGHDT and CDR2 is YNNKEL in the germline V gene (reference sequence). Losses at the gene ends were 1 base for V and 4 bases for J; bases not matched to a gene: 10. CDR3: CASSQGGREPDYEQYF. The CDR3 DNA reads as TGTGCCAGCAGCCAAGGAGGGAGGGAACCGGATTACGAGCAGTACTTC.

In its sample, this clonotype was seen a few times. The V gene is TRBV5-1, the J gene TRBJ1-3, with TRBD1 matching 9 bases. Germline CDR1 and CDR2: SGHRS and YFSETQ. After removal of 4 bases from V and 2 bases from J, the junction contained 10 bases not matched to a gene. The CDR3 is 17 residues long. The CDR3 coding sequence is TGCGCCAGCAGCAAGATTACCGGGACAGGGACTGGAAACACCATATATTTT. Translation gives CASSKITGTGTGNTIYF.

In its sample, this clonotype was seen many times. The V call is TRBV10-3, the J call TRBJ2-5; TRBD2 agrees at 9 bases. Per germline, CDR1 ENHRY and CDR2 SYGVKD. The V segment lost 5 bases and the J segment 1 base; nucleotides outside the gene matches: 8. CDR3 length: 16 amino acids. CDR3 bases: TGTGCCATCAGTCTTGGGGTAGCGGGAGCCCAAGAGACCCAGTACTTC. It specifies CAISLGVAGAQETQYF.

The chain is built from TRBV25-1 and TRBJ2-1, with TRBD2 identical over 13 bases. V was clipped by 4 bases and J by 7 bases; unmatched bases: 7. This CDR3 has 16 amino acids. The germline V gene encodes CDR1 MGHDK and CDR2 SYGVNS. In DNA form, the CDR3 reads TGTGCCAGCAGTGCCGGACTAGCGGGAGTTAGAAATGAGCAGTTCTTC. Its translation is CASSAGLAGVRNEQFF.

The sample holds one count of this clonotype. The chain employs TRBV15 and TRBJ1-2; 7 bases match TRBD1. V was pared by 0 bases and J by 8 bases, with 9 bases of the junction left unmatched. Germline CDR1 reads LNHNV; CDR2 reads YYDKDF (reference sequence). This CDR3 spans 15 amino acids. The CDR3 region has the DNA TGTGCCACCAGCAGAGATCCCGACAGGGTATTCGGCTACACCTTC. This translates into CATSRDPDRVFGYTF.

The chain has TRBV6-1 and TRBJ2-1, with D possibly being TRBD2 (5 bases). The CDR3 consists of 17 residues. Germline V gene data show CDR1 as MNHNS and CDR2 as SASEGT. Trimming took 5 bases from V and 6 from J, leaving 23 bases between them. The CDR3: CASSQTAFAGRGNEQFF. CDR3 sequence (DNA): TGTGCCAGCAGTCAAACCGCGTTTGCGGGTCGGGGCAATGAGCAGTTCTTC.

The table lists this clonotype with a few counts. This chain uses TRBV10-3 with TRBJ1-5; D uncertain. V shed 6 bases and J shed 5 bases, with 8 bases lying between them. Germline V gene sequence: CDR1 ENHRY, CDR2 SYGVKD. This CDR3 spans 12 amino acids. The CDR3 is CAIRQDHQPQHF. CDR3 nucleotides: TGTGCCATCAGGCAGGATCATCAGCCCCAGCATTTT.

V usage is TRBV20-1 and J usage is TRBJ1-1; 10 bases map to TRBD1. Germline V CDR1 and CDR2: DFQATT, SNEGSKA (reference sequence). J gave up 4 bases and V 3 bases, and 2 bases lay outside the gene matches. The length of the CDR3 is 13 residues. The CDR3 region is CSASGQGVTEAFF. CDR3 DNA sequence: TGCAGTGCTAGCGGACAGGGGGTCACTGAAGCTTTCTTT.